Reported below is one T cell receptor (beta chain). The antigen remains undetermined. Vbeta (60) and Jbeta (13) primers were used in the PCR. Assay: immunoSEQ multiplex PCR; the TCRdb copy retains only in-frame clones and omits some. The sample carries tens of thousands of clones, 70% to 85% recorded once. The source of the sample is a study of cytomegalovirus exposure and HLA in healthy donors. Study-wide results and caveats: DRB1 had the most TCR associations and HLA-C the fewest, a later analysis found, with rates varying by HLA locus.

Germline V gives CDR1 SGHRS, CDR2 YFSETQ. The CDR3 sequence is 15 residues long. V was clipped by 5 bases and J by 0 bases, with 12 bases between them. The sequence was obtained from a man aged 55 to 69 in good health and CMV-seropositive. The specimen sequenced was PBMCs. The chain uses TRBV5-1 and TRBJ2-1; D gene unclear. CDR3: CASSTDTHSYNEQFF. In nucleotides, the CDR3 is TGCGCCAGCAGTACCGACACCCACTCCTACAATGAGCAGTTCTTC.